The 26 T cell receptor beta chains reported below all come from one sample, sequenced in a study of blood T cell repertoires in COVID-19. Measured with immunoSEQ multiplex PCR; TCRdb has only the in-frame clones, and not every one. Of nearly 110,000 clones listed, over 60% are singletons. Source material: peripheral blood. The source is a man in his 70s with acute or convalescent COVID-19.

The chain recombines TRBV6-6 with TRBJ1-4, with D tentatively TRBD1 (5 bases). This CDR3 has 13 residues. CDR1 is MNHNY and CDR2 is SVGAGI in the germline V gene (reference sequence). Trimming removed 2 bases at V and 7 bases at J, with 8 bases between. The CDR3 reads CASSYQGGEKLFF. The CDR3 DNA is TGTGCCAGCAGTTACCAGGGTGGTGAAAAACTGTTTTTT.

This clone was seen only once. The chain links TRBV5-1 to TRBJ2-7; 11 nucleotides agree with TRBD1. Unmatched junction bases numbered 10, after V lost 2 bases and J lost 3 bases. Germline V lookup: CDR1 SGHRS, CDR2 YFSETQ. The CDR3 contains 17 residues. The CDR3 reads CASSLSTGTGGNYEQYF. CDR3 nucleotides: TGCGCCAGCAGCTTATCTACCGGGACAGGGGGGAACTACGAGCAGTACTTC. Together with reference TRBV5-1 and TRBJ2-7, the CDR3 gives the full variable domain: KAGVTQTPRYLIKTRGQQVTLSCSPISGHRSVSWYQQTPGQGLQFLFEYFSETQRNKGNFPGRFSGRQFSNSRSEMNVSTLELGDSALYLCASSLSTGTGGNYEQYFGPGTRLTVT.

The chain is built from TRBV7-6 and TRBJ2-1; 7 bases fit TRBD2. The CDR3 is made up of 14 amino acids. Germline loops: CDR1 SGHVS, CDR2 FNYEAQ. V shed 0 bases and J 7 bases; nucleotides not matched to a gene: 3. The CDR3 nucleotides are TGTGCCAGCAGCTTAGCGGGAGGGATGAATGAGCAGTTCTTC. Translation: CASSLAGGMNEQFF.

V usage is TRBV7-3 and J usage is TRBJ2-5, with D maybe TRBD2 (7 bases). The CDR3 has 16 residues. With 0 bases removed from V and 4 bases from J, the gap between germline ends came to 15 bases. Germline values: CDR1 SGHTA, CDR2 FQGTGA. CDR3 protein: CASSLTGGRGGETQYF. The CDR3 coding sequence is TGTGCCAGCAGCTTAACGGGGGGGCGAGGAGGAGAGACCCAGTACTTC.

V is TRBV5-1 and J is TRBJ2-1; 9 positions agree with TRBD1. This CDR3 spans 14 amino acids. Looked up from germline, CDR1 is SGHRS and CDR2 is YFSETQ. V was clipped by 4 bases and J by 6 bases; unmatched bases: 5. In DNA, the CDR3 is TGCGCCAGCAGCGTACAGACAGGGGGCAATGAGCAGTTCTTC. This codes for CASSVQTGGNEQFF. Full variable domain (missing parts from reference TRBV5-1 and TRBJ2-1): KAGVTQTPRYLIKTRGQQVTLSCSPISGHRSVSWYQQTPGQGLQFLFEYFSETQRNKGNFPGRFSGRQFSNSRSEMNVSTLELGDSALYLCASSVQTGGNEQFFGPGTRLTVL.

This rearrangement joins TRBV2 to TRBJ2-1; TRBD1 agrees at 7 bases. With 3 bases clipped from V and 7 bases from J, the junction kept 0 bases outside the gene matches. CDR3 size: 12 residues. The germline V gene has CDR1 SNHLY and CDR2 FYNNEI. The CDR3 region is CASSDRGNEQFF. The CDR3 nucleotides read TGTGCCAGCAGTGACAGGGGGAATGAGCAGTTCTTC.

This chain uses TRBV7-9 with TRBJ2-7; D is possibly TRBD2 (6 bases). This CDR3 region has 15 residues. V dropped 2 bases and J dropped 3 bases, with 14 bases sitting between them. Per the germline V gene, CDR1 is SEHNR and CDR2 is FQNEAQ (reference sequence). CDR3 region: CASSLFGGENYEQYF. CDR3 nucleotides: TGTGCCAGCAGCTTATTCGGAGGGGAGAACTACGAGCAGTACTTC.

The chain couples TRBV6-5 to TRBJ1-5, with D possibly being TRBD1 (6 bases). V lost 6 bases and J 1 base, leaving 13 bases between the germline ends. There are 15 residues in the CDR3. The germline V gene encodes CDR1 MNHEY and CDR2 SVGAGI. The CDR3 DNA follows: TGTGCCAGCAGAGCCGGGACATCCAGCAATCAGCCCCAGCATTTT. Translating gives CASRAGTSSNQPQHF.

The chain links TRBV2 to TRBJ1-4; 8 nucleotides line up with TRBD1. The CDR3 is made up of 14 amino acids. The V and J ends lost 6 bases and 6 bases, in that order; junction bases with no gene match: 6. Germline lookup yields CDR1 SNHLY and CDR2 FYNNEI. The CDR3 DNA is TGTGCCAGCAGGGAAACAGGGGGTTATGAAAAACTGTTTTTT. Protein sequence: CASRETGGYEKLFF.

This clone was recorded once. J is TRBJ1-5 and V is TRBV10-3, with 11 bases that match TRBD1. The CDR3 consists of 16 residues. Unmatched junction bases numbered 5, after V lost 5 bases and J lost 2 bases. Germline-derived CDR1 and CDR2 are ENHRY and SYGVKD. CDR3 region: CAISRTGGSGNQPQHF. As DNA, the CDR3 is TGTGCCATCAGTAGGACAGGGGGCTCTGGCAATCAGCCCCAGCATTTT.

There are a few counts of this clone. The chain links TRBV18 to TRBJ1-5; 10 bases map to TRBD1. The V and J ends lost 5 bases and 6 bases, in that order; junction bases with no gene match: 1. The CDR3 sequence is 13 residues long. CDR1 is KGHSH and CDR2 is LQKENI in the germline V gene. The CDR3 DNA sequence: TGTGCCAGCTCAGACAGGGGGCGTCAGCCCCAGCATTTT. Protein product: CASSDRGRQPQHF.

The rearrangement links TRBV24-1 to TRBJ2-3, with D perhaps matching TRBD2 (6 bases). From germline, CDR1 is KGHDR and CDR2 SFDVKD. The V gene lost 0 bases and the J gene lost 2 bases, with 8 bases spanning the gap. The CDR3 loop spans 15 amino acids. CDR3 DNA sequence: TGTGCCACCAGTGATTTGCGGGGGACCACAGATACGCAGTATTTT. Its translation is CATSDLRGTTDTQYF.

This clone was counted only a few times. This sequence joins TRBV6-4 and TRBJ2-2; 11 bases map to TRBD1. CDR3 length: 15 residues. Trimming cost V 5 bases and J 7 bases; bases outside gene matches: 6. Germline CDR1 MRHNA, CDR2 SNTAGT. CDR3 residues: CASSLRTGGHGELFF. CDR3 nucleotide sequence: TGTGCCAGCAGTCTTAGGACAGGGGGCCACGGGGAGCTGTTTTTT.

The sample holds one count of this clone. This rearrangement joins TRBV6-5 to TRBJ2-5; the match to TRBD2 covers 12 bases. This CDR3 has 15 residues. The germline V gene encodes CDR1 MNHEY and CDR2 SVGAGI. The J segment lost 2 bases and the V segment lost 6 bases, leaving 4 bases of the junction unmatched. CDR3 protein: CASRLAGGEQETQYF. CDR3 bases: TGTGCCAGCAGACTAGCGGGGGGCGAACAAGAGACCCAGTACTTC.

CDR3 coding DNA: TGCGCCAGCAGCTTGGACAACTACGAGCAGTACTTC. Protein sequence: CASSLDNYEQYF. This chain joins TRBV5-1 and TRBJ2-7, with no clear D. This CDR3 spans 12 amino acids. Trimming left V 0 bases short and J 3 bases short, with 4 bases between. The V gene's germline CDR1 is SGHRS and CDR2 YFSETQ. Full variable domain (remainder filled in from reference TRBV5-1 and TRBJ2-7): KAGVTQTPRYLIKTRGQQVTLSCSPISGHRSVSWYQQTPGQGLQFLFEYFSETQRNKGNFPGRFSGRQFSNSRSEMNVSTLELGDSALYLCASSLDNYEQYFGPGTRLTVT.

This clone appeared a few times. This chain uses TRBV5-1 with TRBJ2-3; tentative D call: TRBD1 (6 bases). The CDR3 covers 14 residues. The ends were cut back, 7 bases at V and 5 bases at J, with 17 bases in the middle. CDR1 and CDR2 (germline): SGHRS, YFSETQ. This CDR3 is CASYRPGAGDTQYF. In DNA, the CDR3 is TGCGCCAGCTACAGACCAGGGGCCGGAGATACGCAGTATTTT.

The chain joins TRBV7-3 to TRBJ2-5; perhaps TRBD1 as D (5 bases). Germline V lookup: CDR1 SGHTA, CDR2 FQGTGA. V lost 0 bases and J 4 bases, leaving 9 bases between the germline ends. The CDR3 covers 14 residues. The CDR3, as DNA: TGTGCCAGCAGCTTAACCGTAGGGGCAGAGACCCAGTACTTC. It yields the protein CASSLTVGAETQYF.

V gene TRBV9 combines with J gene TRBJ1-2, with TRBD1 as a possible D gene (6 bases). Germline V CDR1 and CDR2: SGDLS, YYNGEE. V shed 0 bases and J shed 5 bases, with 11 bases lying between them. The CDR3 totals 14 residues. In nucleotides, the CDR3 is TGTGCCAGCAGCGTAGTAGGACAGAGTTATGGCTACACCTTC. Amino acid sequence: CASSVVGQSYGYTF.

The chain employs TRBV7-3 and TRBJ2-1; weak D call: TRBD1 (6 bases). CDR1 is SGHTA, CDR2 FQGTGA, per germline. The CDR3 runs to 13 residues. V lost 4 bases and J lost 10, with 14 bases in between. The CDR3 loop reads CASSSQAGTEQFF. The CDR3 region has the DNA TGTGCCAGCAGCTCACAGGCCGGGACAGAGCAGTTCTTC.

This rearrangement joins TRBV11-3 to TRBJ2-2; TRBD2 matches at 14 bases. The V gene's germline CDR1 is SGHNT and CDR2 YENEEA. The length of the CDR3 is 16 residues. Trimming at V came to 7 bases and at J to 4 bases, leaving 5 bases not matched to a gene. The CDR3 here is CASTLGLAGGTGELFF. DNA of the CDR3: TGTGCCAGCACCCTAGGACTAGCGGGGGGCACCGGGGAGCTGTTTTTT. The whole variable domain, remainder taken from reference TRBV11-3 and TRBJ2-2, is EAGVVQSPRYKIIEKKQPVAFWCNPISGHNTLYWYLQNLGQGPELLIRYENEEAVDDSQLPKDRFSAERLKGVDSTLKIQPAELGDSAVYLCASTLGLAGGTGELFFGEGSRLTVL.

This chain links TRBV7-2 with TRBJ2-2; TRBD2 is a possible D gene (6 bases). The germline V gene encodes CDR1 SGHTA and CDR2 FQGNSA. Trimming pared 4 bases from V and 1 base from J, leaving 13 bases between. The CDR3 totals 16 residues. CDR3 sequence reads: CASSSRLGWNTGELFF. CDR3 sequence (DNA): TGTGCCAGCAGCTCCAGACTAGGGTGGAACACCGGGGAGCTGTTTTTT.

V usage is TRBV6-2 or TRBV6-3 and J usage is TRBJ1-5; 10 nucleotides align to TRBD1. The CDR3 consists of 20 residues. V was pared by 6 bases and J by 2 bases, with 19 bases of the junction left unmatched. CDR1 is MNHEY, CDR2 SVGEGT, per germline. The CDR3: CASRPDRGRVSVIGNQPQHF. The DNA for the CDR3 is TGTGCCAGCAGACCTGACAGGGGGCGCGTCTCTGTAATTGGCAATCAGCCCCAGCATTTT.

CDR3 amino acids: CATGLAGGLGSTDTQYF. The CDR3 DNA reads TGTGCCACCGGACTAGCGGGGGGCCTGGGGAGCACAGATACGCAGTATTTT. This chain joins TRBV10-3 and TRBJ2-3; the match to TRBD2 covers 14 bases. The CDR3 is made up of 17 amino acids. The germline V gene has CDR1 ENHRY and CDR2 SYGVKD. V gave up 10 bases and J gave up 0 bases; unmatched junction bases: 9.

This clone was observed a handful of times. The gene calls are TRBV7-2 and TRBJ2-5, with D possibly matching TRBD1 (5 bases). Germline V CDR1 and CDR2: SGHTA, FQGNSA. Trimming took 2 bases from V and 5 from J, leaving 15 bases between them. CDR3 length equals 15 residues. CDR3 protein: CASSLWGPLGETQYF. The CDR3 region has the DNA TGTGCCAGCAGCTTATGGGGCCCACTCGGGGAGACCCAGTACTTC.

The chain is built from TRBV5-1 and TRBJ2-7; 8 nucleotides line up with TRBD1. Germline CDR1 and CDR2: SGHRS and YFSETQ. The CDR3 is 14 amino acids. Trimming cost V 4 bases and J 1 base; bases outside gene matches: 4. The CDR3 reads CASSTGQVSYEQYF. Here the CDR3 DNA reads TGCGCCAGCAGCACGGGACAGGTTTCCTACGAGCAGTACTTC.

This chain connects TRBV11-3 to TRBJ2-7, with D possibly being TRBD2 (5 bases). The CDR3 extends over 14 amino acids. Deletions cut 2 bases from V and 4 bases from J, with 12 bases between. The germline V gene has CDR1 SGHNT and CDR2 YENEEA. The CDR3 is CASSLNGMGYEQYF. CDR3 coding DNA: TGTGCCAGCAGCTTAAACGGGATGGGGTACGAGCAGTACTTC.